This TCR beta chain was identified during a study of blood T cell repertoires in COVID-19. Study context: COVID-19 samples collected from the United States, Italy and Spain covered acute and convalescent phases. Sources were T cells, B-cell-depleted T cells, or PBMCs; the material itself was cDNA or gDNA.

Germline V gene data show CDR1 as LGHDT and CDR2 as YNNKEL (reference sequence). The CDR3 runs 13 residues. On this clone itself: The junction departs from the called germline gene at one end, perhaps through a read error.

Authors' analysis steps: By means of reference gene primer amplification, nucleated cell counts were estimated. Sequencing was performed with immunoSEQ multiplex PCR; in TCRdb, only in-frame clones are kept and a portion is missing. That table supplies the V and J calls and clone size; D and trimming were determined from the DNA. Among more than 95,000 clones, about 91% were seen once, and the ten largest hold approximately 6%. V is TRBV3-1 (or the pseudogene TRBV3-2) and J is TRBJ1-6; D call uncertain. The source of this sequence is a human donor in a cohort sampled during active COVID-19. Sequenced material: peripheral blood. Written as DNA, the CDR3 is TGTGCCAGCAGCCAAGATTATAGTTCACCCCTCCACTTT. It codes for CASSQDYSSPLHF.